The T cell receptor (beta chain) described here comes from a study of T cell changes during pregnancy in multiple sclerosis. Using immunoSEQ multiplex PCR, the repertoire was profiled, and TCRdb retains in-frame clones only, with some absent. This table holds around 96,000 clones, 85% to 95% found once. Per germline, CDR1 SGHNT and CDR2 YYREEE (reference sequence). This CDR3 is built from 16 residues. The ends were cut back, 0 bases at V and 0 bases at J, with 12 bases in the middle. This clone was detected only once. V usage is TRBV5-4 and J usage is TRBJ1-1, with D possibly TRBD1 on 5 matching bases. The sequence was obtained from a female donor with multiple sclerosis, enrolled in a pregnancy study. Here the sequenced sample was peripheral blood, taken in the first trimester of pregnancy. The chain's CDR3 is CASSLARDSLNTEAFF. The CDR3 nucleotides read TGTGCCAGCAGCTTGGCCAGGGACTCCTTGAACACTGAAGCTTTCTTT.